The 3 T cell receptor beta chains below all came from one sample that was sequenced in a study of human T cells and chemical hapten exposure. MiXCR, run by TCRdb on the RACE reads, gives a single entry per CDR3 protein. Here the sample spans more than 250,000 distinct CDR3 sequences, approximately 8.6% being singletons. Time point here: pre-sensitization, week 0. Sample treatment: therapeutic diphenylcyclopropenone sensitization with weekly scalp DPC. Sample: whole blood, taken in connection with sensitization to the hapten diphenylcyclopropenone (DPC). All receptors come from a woman between 35 and 50 years old with alopecia areata. Some clones in this sample may be carry-over from other donors' samples.

The sample holds a few counts of this clonotype. This sequence joins TRBV20-1 and TRBJ1-1, with 10 bases identical to TRBD1. Looked up from germline, CDR1 is DFQATT and CDR2 is SNEGSKA (reference sequence). The CDR3 is 16 residues long. The trim removed 0 bases at V and 5 bases at J, leaving 9 bases unmatched. The CDR3 coding sequence is TGCAGTGCTAGAGATCCGCCGGGACAGGGGACGACTGAAGCTTTCTTT. This gives the protein CSARDPPGQGTTEAFF.

This clonotype was seen a handful of times. The chain uses TRBV28 and TRBJ2-3, with D perhaps TRBD2 (6 bases). Germline V gene sequence: CDR1 MDHEN, CDR2 SYDVKM. CDR3 size: 12 residues. Trimming shortened V by 6 bases and J by 5 bases, and 9 bases separated the two germline ends. DNA for the CDR3: TGTGCCAGCAGGGGAGGCAGAGATACGCAGTATTTT. Translating gives CASRGGRDTQYF.

In this sample, this clonotype turned up many times. The rearrangement joins TRBV6-5 to TRBJ2-7; tentatively, D is TRBD1 or TRBD2 (6 bases each). The CDR3 extends over 12 amino acids. Germline loops: CDR1 MNHEY, CDR2 SVGAGI. The ends were cut back, 9 bases at V and 9 bases at J, with 18 bases in the middle. The CDR3 nucleotides read TGTGCCAGTCACGCCCCCAAGGGGGGGCAGTACTTC. Protein: CASHAPKGGQYF.